This T cell receptor beta chain was observed in a study of cytotoxic CD8 clonotypes in ibrutinib-treated CLL. Study-wide points: Contraction or stability on treatment was seen for public clonotypes, which were uncommon.

Regarding this clone: Its antigen is undetermined.

Sequencing was performed with immunoSEQ multiplex PCR; in TCRdb, only in-frame clones are kept and a portion is missing. The sample shows more than 45,000 clones, over 80% of them seen only once. This CDR3 is built from 15 residues. V was clipped by 2 bases and J by 4 bases; unmatched bases: 6. Per the germline V gene, CDR1 is LNHDA and CDR2 is SQIVND (reference sequence). The sequencing here drew on PBMCs, taken after 24 months of ibrutinib treatment. The TCR was taken from a human donor with chronic lymphocytic leukemia. J is TRBJ1-2 and V is TRBV19; 8 nucleotides line up with TRBD1. CDR3 sequence: CASSIIRGRTYGYTF. Written as DNA, the CDR3 is TGTGCCAGTAGTATAATCAGGGGGCGCACCTATGGCTACACCTTC.